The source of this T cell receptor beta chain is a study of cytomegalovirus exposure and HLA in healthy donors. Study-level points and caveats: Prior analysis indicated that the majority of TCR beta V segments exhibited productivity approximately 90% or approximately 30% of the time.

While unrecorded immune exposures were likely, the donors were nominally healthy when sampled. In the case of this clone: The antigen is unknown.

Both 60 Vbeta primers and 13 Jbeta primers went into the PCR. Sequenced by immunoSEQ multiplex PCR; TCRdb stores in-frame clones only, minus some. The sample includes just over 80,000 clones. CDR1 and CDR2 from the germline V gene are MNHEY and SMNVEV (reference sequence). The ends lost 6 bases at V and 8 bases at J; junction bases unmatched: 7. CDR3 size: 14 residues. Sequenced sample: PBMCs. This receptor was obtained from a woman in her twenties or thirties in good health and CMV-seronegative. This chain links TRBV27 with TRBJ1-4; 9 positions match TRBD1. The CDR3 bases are TGTGCCAGCAGACCACAGGGGGCGCGGGAAAAACTGTTTTTT. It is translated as CASRPQGAREKLFF. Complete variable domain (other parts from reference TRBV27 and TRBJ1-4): EAQVTQNPRYLITVTGKKLTVTCSQNMNHEYMSWYRQDPGLGLRQIYYSMNVEVTDKGDVPEGYKVSRKEKRNFPLILESPSPNQTSLYFCASRPQGAREKLFFGSGTQLSVL.